This TCR beta chain emerged from a study of shared clonotypes between healthy human individuals. The overall study: Researchers assigned three CD4 naive, three CD4 memory, two CD8 naive and one CD8 memory plate to each donor.

V lost 11 bases and J lost 3; bases outside the gene matches: 12. The V gene's germline CDR1 is MDHEN and CDR2 SYDVKM. This CDR3 has 15 residues. The study enrolled healthy HIV-negative adults without recent acute infections or vaccinations as donors. Naive CD4+ cells were CD45RA-selected; the remaining cells were memory. It was roughly 190 ng DNA, 28,000 or so T cell genomes, that sorted-subset replicate PCRs used. The assay was immunoSEQ multiplex PCR, and TCRdb's table has in-frame clones only and misses some. In the table there are 1.6 million or so clones, approximately 98.5% of which are singletons.

This receptor was identified in a man aged 30 to 45 in good health. The chain has TRBV28 and TRBJ1-5, with 8 nucleotides matching TRBD1. The sample taken for sequencing was naive CD4+ T cells sorted from blood. Regarding subset: CD45RA+ positively selected. CDR3 residues: CASQDRVVHNQPQHF. The CDR3 nucleotides are TGTGCCTCGCAGGACAGGGTAGTACACAATCAGCCCCAGCATTTT. Supplemented by reference TRBV28 and TRBJ1-5, the full variable domain reads DVKVTQSSRYLVKRTGEKVFLECVQDMDHENMFWYRQDPGLGLRLIYFSYDVKMKEKGDIPEGYSVSREKKERFSLILESASTNQTSMYLCASQDRVVHNQPQHFGDGTRLSIL.